A single sample gave rise to the 25 T cell receptor beta chains below, sequenced in a study of monozygotic twins with cystic fibrosis. The assay was immunoSEQ multiplex PCR, and TCRdb's table has in-frame clones only and misses some. The repertoire holds 34,000 or so clones, with approximately 92% as singletons. The sample consisted of blood. The receptors originated from a girl aged 2 to 10 with cystic fibrosis.

The chain joins TRBV19 to TRBJ2-7; 10 bases match TRBD1. V was pared by 8 bases and J by 7 bases, with 11 bases of the junction left unmatched. Germline V gives CDR1 LNHDA, CDR2 SQIVND (reference sequence). The CDR3 contains 14 residues. The CDR3 nucleotides are TGTGCCAGTGCGGGACAGGGGAAAGTGGAGGAGCAGTACTTC. It codes for CASAGQGKVEEQYF.

The chain has TRBV28 and TRBJ2-4; D uncertain. The CDR3 runs to 16 residues. Germline values: CDR1 MDHEN, CDR2 SYDVKM. Trimming took off 1 base at V and 1 base at J, with 11 bases between the two ends. CDR3 sequence reads: CASSLSAALAKNIQYF. The CDR3 coding sequence is TGTGCCAGCAGTTTATCCGCCGCACTCGCCAAAAACATTCAGTACTTC. Full variable domain (remainder filled in from reference TRBV28 and TRBJ2-4): DVKVTQSSRYLVKRTGEKVFLECVQDMDHENMFWYRQDPGLGLRLIYFSYDVKMKEKGDIPEGYSVSREKKERFSLILESASTNQTSMYLCASSLSAALAKNIQYFGAGTRLSVL.

The rearrangement uses TRBV13 and TRBJ2-1; D call uncertain. V lost 3 bases and J lost 3, with 9 bases in between. This CDR3 contains 14 residues. Germline CDR1 PRHDT, CDR2 FYEKMQ (reference sequence). Here the CDR3 DNA reads TGTGCCAGCAGCTTGGACCCTGTCTACAATGAGCAGTTCTTC. Translating gives CASSLDPVYNEQFF.

This clone appeared once. The chain couples TRBV27 to TRBJ1-5; D is uncertain. Trimming removed 7 bases at V and 3 bases at J, with 7 bases between. CDR3 length: 12 amino acids. Germline V gene sequence: CDR1 MNHEY, CDR2 SMNVEV (reference sequence). For the CDR3, the DNA is TGTGCCAGCACGGAGTTCAATCAGCCCCAGCATTTT. Its protein product is CASTEFNQPQHF.

This clone appeared a single time. The V and J genes are TRBV2 and TRBJ2-1; D unresolved. The CDR3 totals 17 residues. Germline CDR1 SNHLY, CDR2 FYNNEI. Trimming left V 5 bases short and J 0 bases short, with 17 bases between. The CDR3 here is CASSPSPDVPSYNEQFF. In DNA form, the CDR3 reads TGTGCCAGCAGTCCGAGCCCAGACGTCCCCTCCTACAATGAGCAGTTCTTC.

This clone was detected only once. V usage is TRBV19 and J usage is TRBJ2-7; D is ambiguous. From germline, CDR1 is LNHDA and CDR2 SQIVND (reference sequence). The CDR3 totals 12 residues. V lost 5 bases to trimming and J lost 2 bases, with 7 bases between them. Written as DNA, the CDR3 is TGTGCCAGTAGTCCTGACACCTACGAGCAGTACTTC. It specifies CASSPDTYEQYF.

The chain carries TRBV19 and TRBJ2-3; no clear D. Germline-derived CDR1 and CDR2 are LNHDA and SQIVND (reference sequence). The CDR3 loop spans 15 amino acids. Trimming stripped 5 bases from V and 2 bases from J, with 14 bases between. DNA of the CDR3: TGTGCCAGTAGTCCCCGACCAGTTCCCACAGATACGCAGTATTTT. It specifies CASSPRPVPTDTQYF. Combining the CDR3 with reference TRBV19 and TRBJ2-3 gives the whole variable domain DGGITQSPKYLFRKEGQNVTLSCEQNLNHDAMYWYRQDPGQGLRLIYYSQIVNDFQKGDIAEGYSVSREKKESFPLTVTSAQKNPTAFYLCASSPRPVPTDTQYFGPGTRLTVL.

This chain links TRBV19 with TRBJ2-7; 9 bases match TRBD1. CDR1 and CDR2 from the germline V gene are LNHDA and SQIVND (reference sequence). V lost 6 bases, J lost 7 bases, and 7 bases stayed unmatched. The CDR3 spans 13 residues. The CDR3 region is CASSSWDRDEQYF. CDR3 in DNA: TGTGCCAGTAGCTCATGGGACAGGGATGAGCAGTACTTC.

The rearrangement uses TRBV7-9 and TRBJ2-3; D unclear. CDR3 length: 17 amino acids. Between the trimmed V and J ends, which lost 9 bases and 0 bases, there was a span of 22 bases. Germline-derived CDR1 and CDR2 are SEHNR and FQNEAQ (reference sequence). The CDR3 DNA sequence: TGTGCCAGTCAACACACTACTGCCCTCTCTAGCACAGATACGCAGTATTTT. It yields the protein CASQHTTALSSTDTQYF.

V gene TRBV5-6 combines with J gene TRBJ2-5; D is undetermined. Trimming left V 0 bases short and J 1 base short, with 7 bases between. This CDR3 has 14 amino acids. Germline CDR1 is SGHDT and CDR2 is YYEEEE. This CDR3 is CASSLAHIQETQYF. DNA for the CDR3: TGTGCCAGCAGCTTGGCTCATATCCAAGAGACCCAGTACTTC. Full variable domain (missing parts from reference TRBV5-6 and TRBJ2-5): DAGVTQSPTHLIKTRGQQVTLRCSPKSGHDTVSWYQQALGQGPQFIFQYYEEEERQRGNFPDRFSGHQFPNYSSELNVNALLLGDSALYLCASSLAHIQETQYFGPGTRLLVL.

This clone was seen only once. The chain couples TRBV2 to TRBJ1-1; no firm D call. Germline V lookup: CDR1 SNHLY, CDR2 FYNNEI. Trimming left V 5 bases short and J 2 bases short, with 9 bases between. The CDR3 extends over 13 amino acids. CDR3 protein: CASSQRQNTEAFF. The CDR3, as DNA: TGTGCCAGCAGTCAACGACAAAACACTGAAGCTTTCTTT.

This clone came up once. This CDR3 reads CASSLGQGAHETQYF. For the CDR3, the DNA is TGCGCCAGCAGCCTGGGACAGGGGGCGCATGAGACCCAGTACTTC. V is TRBV5-1 and J is TRBJ2-5, with 12 bases matching TRBD1. The CDR3 is 15 amino acids. Germline V gene lookup returns CDR1 SGHRS and CDR2 YFSETQ. J lost 5 bases, V lost 4 bases, and 6 bases had no gene match. Filled out from reference TRBV5-1 and TRBJ2-5, the complete variable domain reads KAGVTQTPRYLIKTRGQQVTLSCSPISGHRSVSWYQQTPGQGLQFLFEYFSETQRNKGNFPGRFSGRQFSNSRSEMNVSTLELGDSALYLCASSLGQGAHETQYFGPGTRLLVL.

V is TRBV29-1 and J is TRBJ1-1, with TRBD1 as a possible D gene (5 bases). The CDR3 spans 11 residues. Per the germline V gene, CDR1 is SQVTM and CDR2 is ANQGSEA. Trimming took 7 bases from V and 2 from J, leaving 8 bases between them. CDR3 loop: CSADRNTEAFF. CDR3 sequence (DNA): TGCAGCGCCGACAGAAACACTGAAGCTTTCTTT.

CDR3 coding DNA: TGTGCCAGCAGTTACGGGATAGGGAGTTACGAGCAGTACTTC. Protein product: CASSYGIGSYEQYF. The rearrangement links TRBV6-6 to TRBJ2-7; perhaps TRBD2 as D (5 bases). The CDR3 length is 14 residues. Trimming cost V 2 bases and J 4 bases, with 12 bases left between them. CDR1 is MNHNY and CDR2 is SVGAGI in the germline V gene (reference sequence).

In DNA form, the CDR3 reads TGTGCCAGCAGTGACCTGTCCCCCCTGACAGGGCGGGGATACTATGGCTACACCTTC. Protein sequence: CASSDLSPLTGRGYYGYTF. This rearrangement joins TRBV6-1 to TRBJ1-2, with TRBD1 matching over 7 bases. Germline values: CDR1 MNHNS, CDR2 SASEGT. With 3 bases clipped from V and 3 bases from J, the junction kept 19 bases outside the gene matches. CDR3 length equals 19 residues.

V gene TRBV28 combines with J gene TRBJ1-5; D not resolved. Trimming pared 6 bases from V and 7 bases from J, leaving 10 bases between. Germline CDR1 reads MDHEN; CDR2 reads SYDVKM. The CDR3 has 12 amino acids. The CDR3 DNA sequence: TGTGCCAGCAGGACCCGGACGCAGCCCCAGCATTTT. Translation: CASRTRTQPQHF.

The gene calls are TRBV15 and TRBJ2-7, with D perhaps TRBD1 (5 bases). The germline V and J ends were trimmed by 2 bases and 3 bases, with 20 bases remaining between them. This CDR3 comprises 17 residues. Germline CDR1 and CDR2: LNHNV and YYDKDF (reference sequence). The CDR3 here is CATSRFVLAGLVYEQYF. Here the CDR3 DNA reads TGTGCCACCAGCAGATTCGTTCTGGCAGGGCTCGTCTACGAGCAGTACTTC.

The rearrangement uses TRBV27 and TRBJ2-7; D is unresolved. CDR1 and CDR2 (germline): MNHEY, SMNVEV (reference sequence). There are 13 residues in the CDR3. V was shortened by 0 bases and J by 3 bases, with 6 bases between the two germline ends. CDR3 coding DNA: TGTGCCAGCAGTTTATCGAACAGCTACGAGCAGTACTTC. It yields the protein CASSLSNSYEQYF.

V usage is TRBV11-3 and J usage is TRBJ1-1; D is uncertain. Germline V lookup: CDR1 SGHNT, CDR2 YENEEA. Trimming shortened V by 4 bases and J by 8 bases, and 17 bases separated the two germline ends. The CDR3 is 14 amino acids. The CDR3 loop reads CASSSTYLGREAFF. The CDR3 region has the DNA TGTGCCAGCAGCTCTACCTATTTAGGACGGGAAGCTTTCTTT.

The V gene is TRBV6-5, the J gene TRBJ1-2; D is unresolved. The germline CDR1 and CDR2 sequences are MNHEY and SVGAGI. V lost 0 bases and J 2 bases, leaving 7 bases between the germline ends. The CDR3 spans 14 residues. CDR3 in amino acids: CASSYSPINYGYTF. The CDR3 bases are TGTGCCAGCAGTTACTCCCCGATCAACTATGGCTACACCTTC.

The chain recombines TRBV5-1 with TRBJ2-7, with D unclear. Per germline, CDR1 SGHRS and CDR2 YFSETQ. V was shortened by 1 base and J by 2 bases, with 10 bases between the two germline ends. This CDR3 is built from 14 residues. In DNA form, the CDR3 reads TGCGCCAGCAGCTTGTCCCAGGCTGCCTACGAGCAGTACTTC. As protein: CASSLSQAAYEQYF.

The chain carries TRBV7-2 and TRBJ2-3; 9 bases are shared with TRBD2. This CDR3 region has 15 residues. J was trimmed by 5 bases and V by 3 bases; bases with no gene match: 6. Germline CDR1 reads SGHTA; CDR2 reads FQGNSA. CDR3: CASSFGGRAEDTQYF. The CDR3 DNA is TGTGCCAGCAGCTTTGGCGGGAGGGCCGAAGATACGCAGTATTTT.

J is TRBJ1-1 and V is TRBV18; D uncertain. Germline V lookup: CDR1 KGHSH, CDR2 LQKENI. The V and J ends lost 0 bases and 1 base respectively, with 0 bases between them. The CDR3 length is 12 residues. CDR3 DNA sequence: TGTGCCAGCTCACCACCGAACACTGAAGCTTTCTTT. Residues: CASSPPNTEAFF.

V gene TRBV5-4 combines with J gene TRBJ1-4; TRBD1 matches at 11 bases. The germline gives CDR1 SGHNT, CDR2 YYREEE (reference sequence). V trimming: 3 bases; J trimming: 0 bases; junction bases outside the gene matches: 7. The length of the CDR3 is 18 residues. Here the CDR3 DNA reads TGTGCCAGCAGCTACGGACAGGGGGCAGGTACAACTAATGAAAAACTGTTTTTT. Translating it yields CASSYGQGAGTTNEKLFF. Full variable domain (missing parts from reference TRBV5-4 and TRBJ1-4): ETGVTQSPTHLIKTRGQQVTLRCSSQSGHNTVSWYQQALGQGPQFIFQYYREEENGRGNFPPRFSGLQFPNYSSELNVNALELDDSALYLCASSYGQGAGTTNEKLFFGSGTQLSVL.

This sequence joins TRBV5-5 and TRBJ1-1; possible D gene TRBD1, 5 bases. Looked up from germline, CDR1 is SGHKS and CDR2 is YYEKEE (reference sequence). CDR3 length: 16 amino acids. With 0 bases removed from V and 4 bases from J, the gap between germline ends came to 16 bases. For the CDR3, the DNA is TGTGCCAGCAGCTTGGACACTAAAGCAGGGCTCACTGAAGCTTTCTTT. It translates to CASSLDTKAGLTEAFF.